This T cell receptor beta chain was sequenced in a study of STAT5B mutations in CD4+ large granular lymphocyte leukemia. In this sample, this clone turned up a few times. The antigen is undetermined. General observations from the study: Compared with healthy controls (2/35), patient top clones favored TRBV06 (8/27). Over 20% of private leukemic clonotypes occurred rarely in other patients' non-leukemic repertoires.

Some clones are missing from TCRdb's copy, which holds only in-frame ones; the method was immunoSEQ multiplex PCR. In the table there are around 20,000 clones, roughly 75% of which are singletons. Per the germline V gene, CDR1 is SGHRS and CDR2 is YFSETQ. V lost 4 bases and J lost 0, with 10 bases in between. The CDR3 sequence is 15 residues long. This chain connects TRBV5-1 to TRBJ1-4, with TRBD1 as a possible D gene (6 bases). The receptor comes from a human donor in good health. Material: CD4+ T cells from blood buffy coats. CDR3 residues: CASSHPGATNEKLFF. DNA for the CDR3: TGCGCCAGCAGCCATCCAGGGGCAACTAATGAAAAACTGTTTTTT.